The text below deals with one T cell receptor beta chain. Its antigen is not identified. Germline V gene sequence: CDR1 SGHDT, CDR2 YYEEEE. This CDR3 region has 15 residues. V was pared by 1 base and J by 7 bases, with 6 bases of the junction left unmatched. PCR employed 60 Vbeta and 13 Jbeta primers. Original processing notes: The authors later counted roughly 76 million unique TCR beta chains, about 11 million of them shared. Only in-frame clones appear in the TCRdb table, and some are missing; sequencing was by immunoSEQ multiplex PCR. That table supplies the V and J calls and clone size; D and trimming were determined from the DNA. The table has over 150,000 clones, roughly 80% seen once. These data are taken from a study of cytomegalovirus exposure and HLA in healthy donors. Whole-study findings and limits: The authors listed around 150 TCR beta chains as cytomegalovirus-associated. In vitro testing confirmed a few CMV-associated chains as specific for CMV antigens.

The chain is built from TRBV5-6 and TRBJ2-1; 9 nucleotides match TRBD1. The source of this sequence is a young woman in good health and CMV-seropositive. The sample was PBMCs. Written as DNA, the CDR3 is TGTGCCAGCAGCTTGCGGGACAGGGATCGGAATGAGCAGTTCTTC. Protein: CASSLRDRDRNEQFF. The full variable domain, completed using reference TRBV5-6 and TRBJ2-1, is DAGVTQSPTHLIKTRGQQVTLRCSPKSGHDTVSWYQQALGQGPQFIFQYYEEEERQRGNFPDRFSGHQFPNYSSELNVNALLLGDSALYLCASSLRDRDRNEQFFGPGTRLTVL.